Only a few counts were recorded for the clone carrying this T cell receptor beta chain. What it binds is not known. This CDR3 comprises 17 residues. The germline gives CDR1 MDHEN, CDR2 SYDVKM. V lost 8 bases to trimming and J lost 5 bases, with 25 bases between them. The data were obtained in a study of identical twins. Broader study findings: A lower insertion count was a feature of abundant cord blood beta clonotypes, with no such feature in memory repertoires.

TCRdb recomputed calls from the 5' RACE reads with MiXCR, one row per CDR3 protein. This sample has some 630,000 distinct CDR3 sequences, with under 8.5% found just once. This same sample was also taken into another study, of yellow fever vaccine responses in identical twins.

The chain uses TRBV28 and TRBJ2-1, with D possibly being TRBD2 (6 bases). This clonotype was sampled from a woman younger than 30 in good health. The sample comprised PBMCs. DNA of the CDR3: TGTGCCAGCCTTAATGGGGTCGGGAGTGGGTTTAACAATGAGCAGTTCTTC. Residues: CASLNGVGSGFNNEQFF.